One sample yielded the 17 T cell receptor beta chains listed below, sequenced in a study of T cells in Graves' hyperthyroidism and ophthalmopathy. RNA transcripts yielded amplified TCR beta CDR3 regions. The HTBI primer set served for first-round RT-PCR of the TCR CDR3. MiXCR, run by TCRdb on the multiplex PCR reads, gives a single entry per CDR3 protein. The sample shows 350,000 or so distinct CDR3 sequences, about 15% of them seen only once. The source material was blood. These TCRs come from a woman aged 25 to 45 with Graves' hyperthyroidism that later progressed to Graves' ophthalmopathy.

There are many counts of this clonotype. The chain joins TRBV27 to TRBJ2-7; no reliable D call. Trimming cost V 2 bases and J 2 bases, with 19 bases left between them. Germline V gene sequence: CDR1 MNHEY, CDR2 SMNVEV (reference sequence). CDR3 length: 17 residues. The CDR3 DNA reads TGTGCCAGCAGTTTAGTTGGGCCGCAGCCGTTAACCTACGAGCAGTACTTC. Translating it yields CASSLVGPQPLTYEQYF.

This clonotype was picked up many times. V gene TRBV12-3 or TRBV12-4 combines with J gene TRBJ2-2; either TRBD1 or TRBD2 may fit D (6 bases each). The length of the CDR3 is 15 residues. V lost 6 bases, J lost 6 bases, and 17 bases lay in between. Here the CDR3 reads CASRKRRGRAGELFF. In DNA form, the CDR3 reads TGTGCCAGCAGGAAACGGAGGGGGAGAGCCGGGGAGCTGTTTTTT.

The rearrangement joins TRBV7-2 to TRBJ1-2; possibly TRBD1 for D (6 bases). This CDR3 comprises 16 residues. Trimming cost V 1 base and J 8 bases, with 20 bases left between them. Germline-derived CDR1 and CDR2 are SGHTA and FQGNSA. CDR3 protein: CASSLVPPRGRGGYTF. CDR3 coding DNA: TGTGCCAGCAGCTTAGTTCCCCCACGCGGCAGGGGAGGCTACACCTTC.

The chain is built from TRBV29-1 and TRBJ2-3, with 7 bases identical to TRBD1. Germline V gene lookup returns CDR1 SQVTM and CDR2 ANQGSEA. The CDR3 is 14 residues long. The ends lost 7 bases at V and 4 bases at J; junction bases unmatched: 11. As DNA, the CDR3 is TGCAGCGCGGCGACAGGGACATTGGCAGATACGCAGTATTTT. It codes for CSAATGTLADTQYF.

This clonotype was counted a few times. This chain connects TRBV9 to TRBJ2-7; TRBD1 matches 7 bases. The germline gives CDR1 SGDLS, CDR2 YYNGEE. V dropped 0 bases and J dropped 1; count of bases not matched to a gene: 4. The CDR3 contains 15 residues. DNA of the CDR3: TGTGCCAGCAGCGTAGGGGCAGGGGGATCCTACGAGCAGTACTTC. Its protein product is CASSVGAGGSYEQYF.

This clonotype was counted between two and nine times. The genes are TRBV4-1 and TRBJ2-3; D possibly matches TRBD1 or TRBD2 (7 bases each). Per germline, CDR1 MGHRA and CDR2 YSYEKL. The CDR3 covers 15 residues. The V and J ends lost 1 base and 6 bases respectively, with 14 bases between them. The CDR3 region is CASSQAGTAGDTQYF. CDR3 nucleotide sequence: TGCGCCAGCAGCCAAGCCGGGACAGCGGGGGATACGCAGTATTTT.

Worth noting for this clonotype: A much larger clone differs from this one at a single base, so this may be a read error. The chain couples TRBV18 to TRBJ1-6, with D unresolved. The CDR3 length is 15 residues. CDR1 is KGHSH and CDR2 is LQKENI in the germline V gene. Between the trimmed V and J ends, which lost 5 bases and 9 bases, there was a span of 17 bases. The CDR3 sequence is CASSSQEILSSPLHF. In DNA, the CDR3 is TGTGCCAGCTCAAGTCAGGAGATCCTGAGTTCACCCCTCCACTTT.

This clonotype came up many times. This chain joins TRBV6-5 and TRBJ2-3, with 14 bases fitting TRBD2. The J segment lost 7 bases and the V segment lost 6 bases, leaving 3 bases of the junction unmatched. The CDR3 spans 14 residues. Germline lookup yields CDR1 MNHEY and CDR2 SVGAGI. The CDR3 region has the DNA TGTGCCAGCAGGGGGACTAGCGGGAGAAATACGCAGTATTTT. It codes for CASRGTSGRNTQYF.

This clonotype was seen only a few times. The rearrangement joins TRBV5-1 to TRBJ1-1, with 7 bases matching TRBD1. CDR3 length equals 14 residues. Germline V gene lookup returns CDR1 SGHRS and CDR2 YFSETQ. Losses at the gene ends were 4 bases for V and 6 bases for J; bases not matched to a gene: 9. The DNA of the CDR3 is TGCGCCAGCAGCATCTGGACAGGTAGCCCTGAAGCTTTCTTT. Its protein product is CASSIWTGSPEAFF.

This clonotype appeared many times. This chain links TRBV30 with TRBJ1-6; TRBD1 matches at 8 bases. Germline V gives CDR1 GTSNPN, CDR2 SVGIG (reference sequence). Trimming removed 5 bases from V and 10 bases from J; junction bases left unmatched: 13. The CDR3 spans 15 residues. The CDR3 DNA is TGTGCCTGGTACCGACAGGGGCGGCGGGTATCACCCCTCCACTTT. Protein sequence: CAWYRQGRRVSPLHF.

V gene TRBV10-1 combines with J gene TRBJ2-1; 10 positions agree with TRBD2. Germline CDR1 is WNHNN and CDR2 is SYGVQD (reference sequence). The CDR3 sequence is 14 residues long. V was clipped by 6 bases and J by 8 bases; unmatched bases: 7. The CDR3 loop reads CASSRGLASDEQFF. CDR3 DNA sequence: TGCGCCAGCAGCCGGGGACTAGCGTCCGATGAGCAGTTCTTC.

This chain's CDR3 is CASSVDSVDNYGYTF. The CDR3 bases are TGCGCCAGCAGCGTGGACAGTGTCGATAACTATGGCTACACCTTC. The V gene is TRBV5-1, the J gene TRBJ1-2, with D maybe TRBD1 (6 bases). Germline V gene data show CDR1 as SGHRS and CDR2 as YFSETQ. This CDR3 is built from 15 residues. V dropped 4 bases and J dropped 1 base, with 14 bases sitting between them.

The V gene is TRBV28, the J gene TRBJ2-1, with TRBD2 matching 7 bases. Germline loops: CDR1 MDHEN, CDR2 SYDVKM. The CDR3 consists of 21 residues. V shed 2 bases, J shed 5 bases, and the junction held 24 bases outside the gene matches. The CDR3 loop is CASSLVLRIDLRGRAHNEQFF. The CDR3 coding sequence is TGTGCCAGCAGTTTAGTTCTCCGAATAGATTTGAGAGGGAGGGCCCACAATGAGCAGTTCTTC. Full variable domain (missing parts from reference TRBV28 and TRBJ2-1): DVKVTQSSRYLVKRTGEKVFLECVQDMDHENMFWYRQDPGLGLRLIYFSYDVKMKEKGDIPEGYSVSREKKERFSLILESASTNQTSMYLCASSLVLRIDLRGRAHNEQFFGPGTRLTVL.

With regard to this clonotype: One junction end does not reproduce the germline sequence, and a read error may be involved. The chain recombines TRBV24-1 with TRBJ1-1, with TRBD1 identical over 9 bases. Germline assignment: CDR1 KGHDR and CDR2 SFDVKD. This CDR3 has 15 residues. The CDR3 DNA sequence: TGTGCCACCAGTGCGACCGGGACAGGGAACACTGAAGCTTCCTTT. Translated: CATSATGTGNTEASF.

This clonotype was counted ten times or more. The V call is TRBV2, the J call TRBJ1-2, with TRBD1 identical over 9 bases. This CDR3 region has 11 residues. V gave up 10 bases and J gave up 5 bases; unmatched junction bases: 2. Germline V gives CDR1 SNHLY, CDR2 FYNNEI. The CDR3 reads CAIGQGYGYTF. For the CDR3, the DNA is TGTGCCATAGGACAGGGGTATGGCTACACCTTC.

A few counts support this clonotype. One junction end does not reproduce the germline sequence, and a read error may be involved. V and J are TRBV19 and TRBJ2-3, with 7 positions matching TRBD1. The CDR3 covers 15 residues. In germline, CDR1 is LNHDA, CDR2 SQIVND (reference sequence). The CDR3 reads CASKVTGQGVDTHYF. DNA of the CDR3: TGTGCCAGTAAAGTCACGGGGCAGGGGGTGGATACGCACTATTTT. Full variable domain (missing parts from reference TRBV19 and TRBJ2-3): DGGITQSPKYLFRKEGQNVTLSCEQNLNHDAMYWYRQDPGQGLRLIYYSQIVNDFQKGDIAEGYSVSREKKESFPLTVTSAQKNPTAFYLCASKVTGQGVDTHYFGPGTRLTVL.

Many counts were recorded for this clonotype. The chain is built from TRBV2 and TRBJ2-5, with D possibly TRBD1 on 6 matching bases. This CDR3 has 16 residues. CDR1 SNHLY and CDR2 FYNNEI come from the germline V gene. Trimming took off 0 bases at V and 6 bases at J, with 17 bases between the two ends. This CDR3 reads CASSEAVRRGRQTQYF. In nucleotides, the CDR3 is TGTGCCAGCAGTGAAGCTGTTCGCAGGGGTAGACAGACCCAGTACTTC.